These 18 T cell receptor beta chains were sequenced from one sample in a study of cytomegalovirus exposure and HLA in healthy donors. Primers for the PCR totalled 60 Vbeta and 13 Jbeta. Measured with immunoSEQ multiplex PCR; TCRdb has only the in-frame clones, and not every one. This sample has about 160,000 clones, with less than 90% found just once. The source material was PBMCs. These receptors all come from a boy aged 2 to 10 in good health and CMV-seronegative.

The chain is built from TRBV4-2 and TRBJ2-7; 7 bases are a match to TRBD2. Germline V gene data show CDR1 as LGHNA and CDR2 as YNFKEQ. V trimming: 0 bases; J trimming: 0 bases; junction bases outside the gene matches: 2. CDR3 length: 15 residues. CDR3 region: CASSQEGGSSYEQYF. The CDR3 DNA sequence: TGTGCCAGCAGCCAAGAAGGCGGGAGCTCCTACGAGCAGTACTTC.

The chain couples TRBV2 to TRBJ1-1, with D unclear. The CDR3 covers 13 residues. The germline V gene has CDR1 SNHLY and CDR2 FYNNEI. Trimming removed 7 bases at V and 0 bases at J, with 9 bases between. The CDR3 DNA follows: TGTGCCAGCATCGCGGATATGAACACTGAAGCTTTCTTT. As protein: CASIADMNTEAFF. Combining the CDR3 with reference TRBV2 and TRBJ1-1 gives the whole variable domain EPEVTQTPSHQVTQMGQEVILRCVPISNHLYFYWYRQILGQKVEFLVSFYNNEISEKSEIFDDQFSVERPDGSNFTLKIRSTKLEDSAMYFCASIADMNTEAFFGQGTRLTVV.

The chain uses TRBV2 and TRBJ1-2; D not resolved. Germline lookup yields CDR1 SNHLY and CDR2 FYNNEI. The CDR3 runs to 14 residues. The ends were cut back, 3 bases at V and 8 bases at J, with 16 bases in the middle. The CDR3 protein is CASSDLQPLMGYTF. The CDR3 region has the DNA TGTGCCAGCAGTGACCTACAGCCCCTAATGGGCTACACCTTC.

The V call is TRBV28, the J call TRBJ1-1; D is possibly TRBD1 (5 bases). Per germline, CDR1 MDHEN and CDR2 SYDVKM. Trimming left V 7 bases short and J 1 base short, with 10 bases between. This CDR3 contains 13 residues. The CDR3 coding sequence is TGTGCCAGCACCCCCAGGGAGAACACTGAAGCTTTCTTT. Amino acids: CASTPRENTEAFF.

The chain couples TRBV10-1 to TRBJ2-1, with 7 bases that match TRBD2. This CDR3 has 12 residues. From germline, CDR1 is WNHNN and CDR2 SYGVQD (reference sequence). V lost 6 bases and J lost 14; bases outside the gene matches: 10. CDR3: CASSLGLDVKFF. The CDR3 DNA follows: TGCGCCAGCAGCCTCGGACTAGACGTAAAGTTCTTC.

This clone came up once. The CDR3 sequence is CASSIPGRNTGELFF. Here the CDR3 DNA reads TGTGCCAGTAGTATTCCAGGAAGAAACACCGGGGAGCTGTTTTTT. This chain uses TRBV19 with TRBJ2-2; no clear D gene. CDR3 length: 15 amino acids. CDR1 and CDR2 from the germline V gene are LNHDA and SQIVND (reference sequence). Trimming shortened V by 3 bases and J by 2 bases, and 10 bases separated the two germline ends.

The V and J genes are TRBV29-1 and TRBJ2-3; TRBD2 matches 9 bases. Germline V gene sequence: CDR1 SQVTM, CDR2 ANQGSEA. CDR3 size: 14 residues. Trimming cost V 6 bases and J 3 bases; bases outside gene matches: 7. The CDR3 coding sequence is TGCAGCGTCCTTAGCGGGGGTAGTACAGATACGCAGTATTTT. Its protein product is CSVLSGGSTDTQYF.

The chain carries TRBV4-1 and TRBJ2-1, with 10 positions matching TRBD1. The CDR3 has 15 amino acids. The germline CDR1 and CDR2 sequences are MGHRA and YSYEKL. V trimming: 6 bases; J trimming: 4 bases; junction bases outside the gene matches: 6. In nucleotides, the CDR3 is TGCGCCAGCAGACGACCGGGACAGGGGTACAATGAGCAGTTCTTC. Translating it yields CASRRPGQGYNEQFF.

This clone has a single count. The rearrangement uses TRBV18 and TRBJ2-5; D unresolved. V was trimmed by 3 bases and J by 2 bases, leaving 13 bases between them. Germline loops: CDR1 KGHSH, CDR2 LQKENI. This CDR3 has 15 amino acids. DNA of the CDR3: TGTGCCAGCTCACCTAGTACCGACTCTCAAGAGACCCAGTACTTC. It yields the protein CASSPSTDSQETQYF.

This clone was detected once. The rearrangement links TRBV19 to TRBJ1-1; D might be TRBD1 (5 bases). Germline CDR1 LNHDA, CDR2 SQIVND (reference sequence). V was clipped by 3 bases and J by 3 bases, with 14 bases between them. The CDR3 contains 15 residues. The CDR3: CASSMSGRADTEAFF. The CDR3 DNA reads TGTGCCAGTAGTATGTCGGGCAGGGCGGACACTGAAGCTTTCTTT.

The chain recombines TRBV27 with TRBJ2-7, with D perhaps TRBD2 (5 bases). The CDR3 spans 14 residues. The germline gives CDR1 MNHEY, CDR2 SMNVEV (reference sequence). The V end lost 7 bases, the J end lost 2 bases, and 15 bases lay between the germline ends. CDR3 sequence reads: CASTRNPRAYEQYF. CDR3 nucleotide sequence: TGTGCCAGCACCCGAAATCCGAGGGCCTACGAGCAGTACTTC.

The rearrangement joins TRBV29-1 to TRBJ1-2, with D uncertain. Between the trimmed V and J ends, which lost 0 bases and 2 bases, there was a span of 10 bases. The germline gives CDR1 SQVTM, CDR2 ANQGSEA. This CDR3 has 14 residues. This chain's CDR3 is CSVEEGGGNYGYTF. As DNA, the CDR3 is TGCAGCGTTGAAGAAGGTGGCGGAAACTATGGCTACACCTTC.

This rearrangement joins TRBV11-3 to TRBJ2-7; D ambiguous. CDR1 is SGHNT and CDR2 is YENEEA in the germline V gene. This CDR3 spans 14 amino acids. With 5 bases removed from V and 1 base from J, the gap between germline ends came to 12 bases. The CDR3 DNA reads as TGTGCCAGCAGCGGTCGGGTTGGATCCTACGAGCAGTACTTC. Translating gives CASSGRVGSYEQYF.

This clone was counted between two and nine times. The V call is TRBV19, the J call TRBJ1-5; 8 bases are shared with TRBD1. The V gene end was trimmed by 6 bases and the J gene end by 0 bases; junction bases not matched to a gene: 7. Germline CDR1 and CDR2: LNHDA and SQIVND (reference sequence). The CDR3 has 16 residues. The CDR3 spells CASSRRTGNSNQPQHF. The CDR3 region has the DNA TGTGCCAGTAGCCGCCGGACAGGGAATAGCAATCAGCCCCAGCATTTT.

The rearrangement links TRBV28 to TRBJ2-3; the D gene is possibly TRBD1 (7 bases). The CDR3 covers 20 residues. V gave up 7 bases and J gave up 0 bases, with 29 bases separating them. Germline values: CDR1 MDHEN, CDR2 SYDVKM. The CDR3 nucleotides are TGTGCCAGCACTCAACGGGGGAGTTACAGGGGCCGGTTTAGCACAGATACGCAGTATTTT. This sequence encodes CASTQRGSYRGRFSTDTQYF.

The chain uses TRBV27 and TRBJ2-5; D not certain. This CDR3 spans 13 amino acids. Germline CDR1 MNHEY, CDR2 SMNVEV (reference sequence). Trimming pared 2 bases from V and 1 base from J, leaving 5 bases between. The CDR3 spells CASSLGSQETQYF. The CDR3 coding sequence is TGTGCCAGCAGTTTAGGCAGCCAAGAGACCCAGTACTTC.

The chain has TRBV7-6 and TRBJ2-1, with a possible D match to TRBD1 (5 bases). CDR1 is SGHVS, CDR2 FNYEAQ, per germline. The CDR3 covers 16 residues. Trimming removed 2 bases at V and 5 bases at J, with 16 bases between. CDR3 DNA sequence: TGTGCCAGCAGCTTAATCCCAGGGCTACGGAACAATGAGCAGTTCTTC. Its translation: CASSLIPGLRNNEQFF.

A remark on this clone: The same CDR3 is also encoded by other DNA sequences in this sample. J is TRBJ1-1 and V is TRBV5-1; D is possibly TRBD1 (5 bases). This CDR3 comprises 13 residues. Germline values: CDR1 SGHRS, CDR2 YFSETQ. Trimming cost V 4 bases and J 1 base, with 8 bases left between them. CDR3 loop: CASSLTGNTEAFF. The CDR3 DNA reads TGCGCCAGCAGCCTCACAGGGAACACTGAAGCTTTCTTT.